Following are 16 T cell receptor beta chains from one sample sequenced in a study of neurological immune-mediated disorders. Using its own MiXCR run on the 5' RACE reads, TCRdb lists one record per CDR3 protein. The table includes 25,000 to 35,000 distinct CDR3 sequences, about 1.6% detected once. The specimen was PBMCs. These receptors all stem from a woman between 25 and 40 years old with multiple sclerosis.

The J gene is TRBJ1-5, the V gene TRBV15, with D hard to call. The germline V gene encodes CDR1 LNHNV and CDR2 YYDKDF (reference sequence). The CDR3 loop spans 8 amino acids. CDR3 in DNA: TGTAGCAATCAGCCCCAGCATTTT. Protein: CSNQPQHF.

This clonotype showed up many times. V is TRBV6-2 or TRBV6-3 and J is TRBJ2-2, with unresolved D. The CDR3 has 13 residues. Germline V gene data show CDR1 as MNHEY and CDR2 as SVGEGT. V was clipped by 11 bases and J by 0 bases, with 10 bases between them. The CDR3 sequence: CAARRSNTGELFF. DNA of the CDR3: TGTGCCGCGCGCCGCTCGAACACCGGGGAGCTGTTTTTT.

Many counts were recorded for this clonotype. This chain links TRBV5-1 with TRBJ1-1; a weak D match, TRBD1 (5 bases). CDR3 size: 15 residues. The germline V gene encodes CDR1 SGHRS and CDR2 YFSETQ. V lost 2 bases, J lost 8 bases, and 19 bases lay in between. The CDR3 here is CASSFTRAGYTEAFF. The CDR3, as DNA: TGCGCCAGCAGCTTCACCAGGGCGGGGTATACGGAAGCTTTCTTT.

This clonotype showed up many times. CDR3 residues: CASSGLAGSYEQYF. Here the CDR3 DNA reads TGTGCCAGCAGTGGACTAGCGGGCTCCTACGAGCAGTACTTC. The chain couples TRBV12-3 or TRBV12-4 to TRBJ2-7; TRBD2 matches 11 bases. Trimming at V came to 5 bases and at J to 0 bases, leaving 0 bases not matched to a gene. The CDR3 has 14 amino acids.

The chain combines TRBV7-7 with TRBJ1-5; D remains ambiguous. The germline gives CDR1 SSHAT, CDR2 FNYEAQ (reference sequence). The CDR3 loop spans 11 amino acids. Trimming took 2 bases from V and 6 from J, leaving 2 bases between them. The CDR3 spells CASSLIQPQHF. CDR3 in DNA: TGTGCCAGCAGCTTAATTCAGCCCCAGCATTTT.

This clonotype was observed at least ten times. The genes are TRBV7-2 and TRBJ2-5; 7 nucleotides align to TRBD2. The junction had 2 bases not matched to a gene; V was cut back by 0 bases and J by 4 bases. The germline gives CDR1 SGHTA, CDR2 FQGNSA. The length of the CDR3 is 14 residues. CDR3 in DNA: TGTGCCAGCAGCTTAGCTGGGGAGGGAGAGACCCAGTACTTC. It specifies CASSLAGEGETQYF.

In this sample, this clonotype turned up many times. The chain couples TRBV20-1 to TRBJ2-1; TRBD2 matches 8 bases. The CDR3 totals 13 residues. The germline gives CDR1 DFQATT, CDR2 SNEGSKA (reference sequence). CDR3 coding DNA: TGCAGGGGAGAGGGGACTAGTCGCGATGAGCAGTTCTTC. Residues: CRGEGTSRDEQFF.

This clonotype was recorded at least ten times. The V gene is TRBV7-8, the J gene TRBJ1-1; D is unresolved. CDR3 length: 13 amino acids. Germline loops: CDR1 SGHVS, CDR2 FQNEAQ. The V gene lost 5 bases and the J gene lost 5 bases, with 12 bases spanning the gap. The DNA for the CDR3 is TGTGCCAGCAGCCTGAAGATGGGTACTGAAGCTTTCTTT. Translated: CASSLKMGTEAFF.

This clonotype was observed many times. This chain connects TRBV9 to TRBJ1-6; 8 bases agree with TRBD1. Germline CDR1 and CDR2: SGDLS and YYNGEE. This CDR3 region has 14 residues. Losses at the gene ends were 3 bases for V and 14 bases for J; bases not matched to a gene: 10. The CDR3 nucleotides are TGTGCCAGCAGCGCCGACAGGGGCCCGCTTTCCCTCCACTTT. Protein product: CASSADRGPLSLHF.

This clonotype came up many times. The rearrangement joins TRBV11-2 to TRBJ1-1; unclear D gene. V lost 2 bases to trimming and J lost 1 base, with 8 bases between them. The CDR3 is 14 residues long. CDR1 SGHAT and CDR2 FQNNGV come from the germline V gene. CDR3 sequence (DNA): TGTGCCAGCAGCTTACGGGGAGGGAACACTGAAGCTTTCTTT. It codes for CASSLRGGNTEAFF. Full variable domain (missing parts from reference TRBV11-2 and TRBJ1-1): EAGVAQSPRYKIIEKRQSVAFWCNPISGHATLYWYQQILGQGPKLLIQFQNNGVVDDSQLPKDRFSAERLKGVDSTLKIQPAKLEDSAVYLCASSLRGGNTEAFFGQGTRLTVV.

This clonotype appeared many times. The V gene is TRBV5-1, the J gene TRBJ2-7; 7 bases align to TRBD1. This CDR3 is 15 amino acids long. V dropped 5 bases and J dropped 3; count of bases not matched to a gene: 11. Germline loops: CDR1 SGHRS, CDR2 YFSETQ. CDR3 protein: CASRMSRGPLYEQYF. CDR3 coding DNA: TGCGCCAGCAGGATGTCAAGGGGGCCCCTCTACGAGCAGTACTTC.

This clonotype was counted ten times or more. This chain connects TRBV6-6 to TRBJ2-3; 10 nucleotides line up with TRBD2. V was pared by 6 bases and J by 0 bases, with 3 bases of the junction left unmatched. There are 15 residues in the CDR3. Germline V gives CDR1 MNHNY, CDR2 SVGAGI (reference sequence). CDR3 region: CASSLAGGSTDTQYF. The CDR3 DNA sequence: TGTGCCAGCAGCTTAGCGGGGGGAAGCACAGATACGCAGTATTTT.

This clonotype was seen many times. The chain is built from TRBV4-3 and TRBJ1-1, with TRBD1 matching over 7 bases. The CDR3 spans 15 residues. With 0 bases clipped from V and 5 bases from J, the junction kept 6 bases outside the gene matches. Germline loops: CDR1 LGHNA, CDR2 YSLEER. In DNA, the CDR3 is TGCGCCAGCAGCCAAGAACCAGGGGGGTGGACTGAAGCTTTCTTT. Translating gives CASSQEPGGWTEAFF.

The CDR3 is CASSLLRETQYF. The CDR3 coding sequence is TGTGCCAGCAGCCTCCTTCGGGAGACCCAGTACTTC. The V and J genes are TRBV7-2 and TRBJ2-5, with unresolved D. This CDR3 is built from 12 residues. With 5 bases removed from V and 5 bases from J, the gap between germline ends came to 9 bases. Germline loops: CDR1 SGHTA, CDR2 FQGNSA.

By its share, this clonotype is medium-sized (0.01 to 0.1%). J is TRBJ2-7 and V is TRBV20-1; the D call may be TRBD1 or TRBD2 (6 bases each). V dropped 7 bases and J dropped 7 bases, with 14 bases sitting between them. The CDR3 sequence is 11 residues long. Germline values: CDR1 DFQATT, CDR2 SNEGSKA (reference sequence). CDR3 coding DNA: TGCAGTGGTGGGGGGCCGAGGGAGCAGTACTTC. This translates into CSGGGPREQYF.

This clonotype was picked up many times. This chain joins TRBV5-1 and TRBJ2-7; 8 bases match TRBD1. CDR1 SGHRS and CDR2 YFSETQ come from the germline V gene. J was trimmed by 0 bases and V by 3 bases; bases with no gene match: 5. The CDR3 is 15 residues long. The CDR3 DNA reads as TGCGCCAGCAGCTCGCCAGGGGGCCGCTCCTACGAGCAGTACTTC. This sequence encodes CASSSPGGRSYEQYF.